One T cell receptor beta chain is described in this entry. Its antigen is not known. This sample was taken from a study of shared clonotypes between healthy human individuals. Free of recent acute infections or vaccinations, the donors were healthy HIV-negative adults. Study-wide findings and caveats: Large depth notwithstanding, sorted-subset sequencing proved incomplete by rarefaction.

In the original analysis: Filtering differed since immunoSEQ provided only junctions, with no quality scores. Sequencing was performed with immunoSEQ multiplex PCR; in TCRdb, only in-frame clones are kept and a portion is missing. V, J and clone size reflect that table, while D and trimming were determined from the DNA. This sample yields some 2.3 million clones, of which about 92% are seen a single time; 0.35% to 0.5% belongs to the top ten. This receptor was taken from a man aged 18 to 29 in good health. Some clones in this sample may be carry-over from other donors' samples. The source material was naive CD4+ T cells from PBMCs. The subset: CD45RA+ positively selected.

CDR3 region: CASSLEGSRQPQHF. In DNA, the CDR3 is TGTGCCAGCAGCTTGGAGGGGTCTAGGCAGCCCCAGCATTTT. This chain connects TRBV5-4 to TRBJ1-5, with D maybe TRBD1 (5 bases). CDR1 and CDR2 (germline): SGHNT, YYREEE (reference sequence). The CDR3 spans 14 residues. V lost 0 bases and J 7 bases, leaving 11 bases between the germline ends.